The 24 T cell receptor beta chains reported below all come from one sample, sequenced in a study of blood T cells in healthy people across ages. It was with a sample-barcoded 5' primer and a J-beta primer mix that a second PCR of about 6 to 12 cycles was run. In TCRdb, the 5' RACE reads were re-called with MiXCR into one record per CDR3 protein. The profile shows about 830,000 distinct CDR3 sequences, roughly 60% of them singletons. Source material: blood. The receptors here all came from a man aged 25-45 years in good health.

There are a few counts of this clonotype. The chain's CDR3 is CAISDSSGKRDIQYF. The CDR3, as DNA: TGTGCCATCAGTGATTCGAGCGGAAAAAGGGACATTCAGTACTTC. The rearrangement links TRBV10-3 to TRBJ2-4, with D possibly being TRBD2 (5 bases). The CDR3 is 15 amino acids. The V and J ends lost 3 bases and 8 bases respectively, with 17 bases between them. Germline-derived CDR1 and CDR2 are ENHRY and SYGVKD.

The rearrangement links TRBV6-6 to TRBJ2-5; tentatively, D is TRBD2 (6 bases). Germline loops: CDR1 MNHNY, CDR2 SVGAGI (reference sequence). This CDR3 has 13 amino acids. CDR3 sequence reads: CAMAGQIQETQYF. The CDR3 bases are TGTGCTATGGCGGGGCAAATACAAGAGACCCAGTACTTC.

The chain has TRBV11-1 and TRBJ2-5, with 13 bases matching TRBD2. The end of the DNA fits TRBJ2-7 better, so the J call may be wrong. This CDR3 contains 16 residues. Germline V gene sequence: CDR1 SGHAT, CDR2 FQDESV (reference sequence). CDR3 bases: TGTGCCAGCAGCCGACCCGGGACTAGCGGGACCTACGAGCAGTACTTC. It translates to CASSRPGTSGTYEQYF.

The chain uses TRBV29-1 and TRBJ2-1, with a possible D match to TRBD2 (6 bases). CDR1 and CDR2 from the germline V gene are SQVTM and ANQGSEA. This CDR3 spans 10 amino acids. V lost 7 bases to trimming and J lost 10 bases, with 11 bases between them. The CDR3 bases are TGCAGCGCCTCCGCGGGGGAGCAGTTCTTC. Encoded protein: CSASAGEQFF.

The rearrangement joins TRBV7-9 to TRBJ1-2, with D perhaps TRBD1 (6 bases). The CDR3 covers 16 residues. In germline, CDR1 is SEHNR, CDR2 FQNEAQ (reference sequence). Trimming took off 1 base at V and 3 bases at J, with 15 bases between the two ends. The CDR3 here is CASSLGPGVWDYGYTF. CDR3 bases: TGTGCCAGCAGCTTAGGCCCAGGGGTTTGGGACTATGGCTACACCTTC. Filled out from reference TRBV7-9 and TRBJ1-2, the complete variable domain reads DTGVSQNPRHKITKRGQNVTFRCDPISEHNRLYWYRQTLGQGPEFLTYFQNEAQLEKSRLLSDRFSAERPKGSFSTLEIQRTEQGDSAMYLCASSLGPGVWDYGYTFGSGTRLTVV.

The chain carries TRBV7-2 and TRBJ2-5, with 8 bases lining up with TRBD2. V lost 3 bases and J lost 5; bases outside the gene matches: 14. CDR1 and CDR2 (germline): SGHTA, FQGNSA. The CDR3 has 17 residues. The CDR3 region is CASSLGPAGVREETQYF. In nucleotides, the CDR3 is TGTGCCAGCAGCTTGGGACCAGCGGGGGTCAGGGAGGAGACCCAGTACTTC.

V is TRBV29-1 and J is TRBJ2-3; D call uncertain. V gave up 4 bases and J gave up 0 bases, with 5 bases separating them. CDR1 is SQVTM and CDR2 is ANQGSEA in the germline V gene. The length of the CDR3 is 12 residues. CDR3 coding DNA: TGCAGCGTTGTACCCAGCACAGATACGCAGTATTTT. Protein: CSVVPSTDTQYF.

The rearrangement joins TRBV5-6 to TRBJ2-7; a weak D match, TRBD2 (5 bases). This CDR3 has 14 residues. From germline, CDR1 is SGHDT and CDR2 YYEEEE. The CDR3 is CASASDPRPYEQYF. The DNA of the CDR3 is TGTGCTAGCGCTTCGGACCCTAGACCCTACGAGCAGTACTTC.

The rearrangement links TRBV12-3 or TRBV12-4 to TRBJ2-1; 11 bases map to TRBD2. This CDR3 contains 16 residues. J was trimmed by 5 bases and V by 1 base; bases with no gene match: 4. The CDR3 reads CASSLVSGGADNEQFF. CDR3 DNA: TGTGCCAGCAGTTTAGTTAGCGGGGGGGCCGACAATGAGCAGTTCTTC.

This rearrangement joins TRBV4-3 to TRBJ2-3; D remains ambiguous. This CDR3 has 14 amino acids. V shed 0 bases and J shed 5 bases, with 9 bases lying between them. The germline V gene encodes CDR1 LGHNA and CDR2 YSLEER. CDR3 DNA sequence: TGCGCCAGCAGCCAAGATAGGCAGATAGATACGCAGTATTTT. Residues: CASSQDRQIDTQYF.

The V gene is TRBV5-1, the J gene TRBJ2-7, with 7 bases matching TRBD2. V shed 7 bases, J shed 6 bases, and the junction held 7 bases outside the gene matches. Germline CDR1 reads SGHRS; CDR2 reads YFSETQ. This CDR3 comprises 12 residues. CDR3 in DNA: TGCGCCAGCGGGGAGGGGAGGAGCGAGCAGTACTTC. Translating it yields CASGEGRSEQYF.

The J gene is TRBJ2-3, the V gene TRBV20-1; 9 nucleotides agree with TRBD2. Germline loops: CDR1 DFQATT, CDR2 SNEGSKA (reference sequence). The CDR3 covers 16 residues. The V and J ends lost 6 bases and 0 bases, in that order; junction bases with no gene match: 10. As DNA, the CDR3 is TGCAGTGCCCCCCGAAGGCGGGGGGGGAGCACAGATACGCAGTATTTT. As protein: CSAPRRRGGSTDTQYF.

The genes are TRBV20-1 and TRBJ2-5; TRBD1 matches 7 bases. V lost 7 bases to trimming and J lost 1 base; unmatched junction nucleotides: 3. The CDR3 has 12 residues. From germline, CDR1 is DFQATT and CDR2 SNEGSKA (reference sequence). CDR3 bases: TGCAGTGGCCCAGGGGGCCAAGAGACCCAGTACTTC. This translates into CSGPGGQETQYF.

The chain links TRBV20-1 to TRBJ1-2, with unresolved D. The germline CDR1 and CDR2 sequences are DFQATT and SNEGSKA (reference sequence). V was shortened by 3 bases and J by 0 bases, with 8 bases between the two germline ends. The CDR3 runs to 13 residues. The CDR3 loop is CSASRSSNYGYTF. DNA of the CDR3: TGCAGTGCTAGCAGGAGCTCTAACTATGGCTACACCTTC.

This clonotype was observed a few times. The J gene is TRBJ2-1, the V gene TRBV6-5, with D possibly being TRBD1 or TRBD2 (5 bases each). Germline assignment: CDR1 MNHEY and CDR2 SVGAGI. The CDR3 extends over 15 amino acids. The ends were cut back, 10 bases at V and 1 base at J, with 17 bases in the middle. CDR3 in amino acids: CATGTVSLSYNEQFF. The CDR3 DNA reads TGTGCCACGGGGACCGTCAGCTTATCCTACAATGAGCAGTTCTTC.

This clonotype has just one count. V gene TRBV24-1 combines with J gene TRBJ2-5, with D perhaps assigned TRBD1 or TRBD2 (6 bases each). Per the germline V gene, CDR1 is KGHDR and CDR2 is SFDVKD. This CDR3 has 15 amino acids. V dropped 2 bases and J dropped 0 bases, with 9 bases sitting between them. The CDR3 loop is CATSDSGAYQETQYF. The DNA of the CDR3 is TGTGCCACCAGTGATTCGGGGGCTTACCAAGAGACCCAGTACTTC.

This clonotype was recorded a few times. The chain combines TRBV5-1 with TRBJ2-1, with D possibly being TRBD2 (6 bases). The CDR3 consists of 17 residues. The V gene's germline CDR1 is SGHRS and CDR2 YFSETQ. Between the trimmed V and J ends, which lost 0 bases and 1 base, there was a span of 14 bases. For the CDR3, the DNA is TGCGCCAGCAGCTTGGAGGGAGCTCGGGGGTCCTACAATGAGCAGTTCTTC. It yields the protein CASSLEGARGSYNEQFF.

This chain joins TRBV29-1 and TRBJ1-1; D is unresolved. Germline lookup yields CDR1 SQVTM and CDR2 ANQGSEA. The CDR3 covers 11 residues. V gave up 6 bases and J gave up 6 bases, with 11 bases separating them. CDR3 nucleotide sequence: TGCAGCGTAAGGGTGAGGCCTGAAGCTTTCTTT. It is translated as CSVRVRPEAFF.

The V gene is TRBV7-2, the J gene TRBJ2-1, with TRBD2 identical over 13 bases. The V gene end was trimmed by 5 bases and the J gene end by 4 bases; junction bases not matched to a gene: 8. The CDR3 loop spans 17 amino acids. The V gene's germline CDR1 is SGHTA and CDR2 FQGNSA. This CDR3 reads CASSGWTSGGPYNEQFF. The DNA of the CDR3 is TGTGCCAGCAGCGGGTGGACTAGCGGGGGCCCTTACAATGAGCAGTTCTTC.

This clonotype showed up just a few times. The chain's CDR3 is CASSSYRGRTDTQYF. The DNA of the CDR3 is TGTGCCAGCAGCTCCTACAGGGGGCGCACAGATACGCAGTATTTT. The chain uses TRBV7-9 and TRBJ2-3, with TRBD1 matching 9 bases. The V and J ends lost 4 bases and 1 base, in that order; junction bases with no gene match: 3. The V gene's germline CDR1 is SEHNR and CDR2 FQNEAQ (reference sequence). The CDR3 spans 15 residues.

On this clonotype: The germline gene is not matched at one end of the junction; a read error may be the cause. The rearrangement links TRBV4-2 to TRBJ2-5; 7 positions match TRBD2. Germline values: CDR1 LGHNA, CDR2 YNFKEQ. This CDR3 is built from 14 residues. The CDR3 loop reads CASSSGTIQETPYF. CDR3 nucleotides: TGTGCCAGCAGCTCCGGGACTATCCAAGAGACCCCGTACTTC.

Here the CDR3 DNA reads TGTGCCAGCAGTTTAATGGCCGCAGATACGCAGTATTTT. It specifies CASSLMAADTQYF. The chain is built from TRBV12-3 or TRBV12-4 and TRBJ2-3; D ambiguous. The CDR3 has 13 residues. Trimming pared 2 bases from V and 4 bases from J, leaving 7 bases between.

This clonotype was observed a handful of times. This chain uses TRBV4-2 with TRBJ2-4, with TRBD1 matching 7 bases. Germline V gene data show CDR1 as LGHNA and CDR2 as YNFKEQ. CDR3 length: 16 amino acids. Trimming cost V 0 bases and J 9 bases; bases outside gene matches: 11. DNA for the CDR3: TGTGCCAGCAGCCAAGATACTGTGGGACAGAACGGCATTCAGTACTTC. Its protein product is CASSQDTVGQNGIQYF.

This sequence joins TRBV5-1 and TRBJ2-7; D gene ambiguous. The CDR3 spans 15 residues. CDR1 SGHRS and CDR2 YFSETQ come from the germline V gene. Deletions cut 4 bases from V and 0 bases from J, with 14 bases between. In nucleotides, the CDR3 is TGCGCCAGCAGCCCAGAGAGTCACAGCTCCTACGAGCAGTACTTC. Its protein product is CASSPESHSSYEQYF.